Ten or more counts support the clone carrying this TCR beta chain. What it recognizes is unknown. Lactation, pregnancy, uncontrolled infections and other autoimmune diseases were all grounds for excluding patients. Clinicians made diagnoses from clinical symptoms, serum thyroxine, TRAb, thyroid ultrasound and orbital computed tomography. J lost 2 bases, V lost 1 base, and 10 bases had no gene match. The CDR3 has 20 residues. Germline V gives CDR1 MNHEY, CDR2 SMNVEV (reference sequence). This entry comes from a study of Graves' ophthalmopathy and Graves' hyperthyroidism. Study as a whole: Upon initial diagnosis and before any treatment, peripheral blood was collected. Study results and caveats: The blood repertoire also included most expanded thyroid clonotypes above 0.001 frequency.

Amplified material comprised TCR beta CDR3 regions derived from RNA transcripts. Following a first-round RT-PCR that used HTBI primers, a second-round multiplex PCR was carried out. TCRdb re-called the multiplex PCR reads with MiXCR, one entry per CDR3 protein. There are about half a million distinct CDR3 sequences in the sample; over 13% occur only once, and about a tenth lies in the top ten. The receptor was derived from a woman in her twenties or thirties with Graves' ophthalmopathy. Sequencing input: blood. The rearrangement links TRBV27 to TRBJ2-5; 16 bases fit TRBD2. The chain's CDR3 is CASSLLPGTSGRALQETQYF. CDR3 nucleotide sequence: TGTGCCAGCAGTTTATTGCCAGGGACTAGCGGGAGGGCCCTTCAAGAGACCCAGTACTTC.